This T cell receptor (beta chain) was recorded in a study of blood T cells in healthy people across ages. Across the whole study: About one barcoded TCR beta cDNA was captured per two T cells.

Between the trimmed V and J ends, which lost 6 bases and 2 bases, there was a span of 13 bases. CDR3 length: 15 amino acids. Germline CDR1 and CDR2: MNHEY and SMNVEV (reference sequence). This clonotype was seen a handful of times. Its cognate antigen is unknown. Study-level findings and limits: Per million T cells, TCR beta diversity dropped roughly linearly as age increased.

Combining a sample-barcoded 5' primer with a J-beta primer mix, a second PCR ran for about 6 to 11 cycles. TCRdb used MiXCR to reprocess the 5' RACE reads, holding one entry per CDR3 protein. The table shows some 930,000 distinct CDR3 sequences, with roughly 28% occurring only once. These same records also appear under a second study, on T cells of mothers and their children. That work states: Similar effects of thymic selection on TCR recombination output were recorded in related and unrelated pairs.

This receptor was identified in a woman aged 40 to 50 in good health. This chain joins TRBV27 and TRBJ2-2; possibly TRBD1 for D (6 bases). The sample was blood. This CDR3 reads CASSSDSYNTGELFF. DNA of the CDR3: TGTGCCAGCAGCTCGGACAGCTACAACACCGGGGAGCTGTTTTTT.